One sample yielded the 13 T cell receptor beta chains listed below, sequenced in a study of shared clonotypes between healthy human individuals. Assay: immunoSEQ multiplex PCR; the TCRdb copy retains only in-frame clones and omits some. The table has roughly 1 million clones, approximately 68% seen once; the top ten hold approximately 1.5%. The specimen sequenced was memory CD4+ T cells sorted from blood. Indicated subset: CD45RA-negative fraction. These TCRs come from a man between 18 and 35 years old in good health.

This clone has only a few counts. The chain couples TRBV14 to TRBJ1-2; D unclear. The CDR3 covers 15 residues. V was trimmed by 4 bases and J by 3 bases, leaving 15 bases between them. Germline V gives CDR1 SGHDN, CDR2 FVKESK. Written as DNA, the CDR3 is TGTGCCAGCAGCCCTCCGGCAGCGACGGACTATGGCTACACCTTC. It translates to CASSPPAATDYGYTF.

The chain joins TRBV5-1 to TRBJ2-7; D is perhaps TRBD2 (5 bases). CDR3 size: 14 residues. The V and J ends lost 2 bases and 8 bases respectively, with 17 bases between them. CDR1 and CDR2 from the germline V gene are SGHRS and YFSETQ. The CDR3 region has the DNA TGCGCCAGCAGCTTAGGAGGTCCCGGTGAGAAGCAGTACTTC. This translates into CASSLGGPGEKQYF.

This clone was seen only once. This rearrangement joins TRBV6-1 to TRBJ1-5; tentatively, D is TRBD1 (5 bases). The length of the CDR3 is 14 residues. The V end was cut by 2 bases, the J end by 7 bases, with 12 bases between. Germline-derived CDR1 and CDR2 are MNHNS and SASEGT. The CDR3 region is CASSENGAEQPQHF. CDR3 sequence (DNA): TGTGCCAGCAGTGAAAATGGGGCTGAACAGCCCCAGCATTTT.

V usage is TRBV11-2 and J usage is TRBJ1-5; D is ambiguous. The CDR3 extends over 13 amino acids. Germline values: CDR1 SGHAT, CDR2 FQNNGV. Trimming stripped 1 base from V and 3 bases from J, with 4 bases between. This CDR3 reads CASSLVDNQPQHF. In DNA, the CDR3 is TGTGCCAGCAGCTTAGTTGACAATCAGCCCCAGCATTTT.

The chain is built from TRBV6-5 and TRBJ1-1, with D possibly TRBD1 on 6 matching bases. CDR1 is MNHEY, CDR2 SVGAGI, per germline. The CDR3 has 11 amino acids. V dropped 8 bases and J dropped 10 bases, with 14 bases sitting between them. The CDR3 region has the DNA TGTGCCAGCGGAGTGCAGGGGAGAGCTTTCTTT. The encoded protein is CASGVQGRAFF.

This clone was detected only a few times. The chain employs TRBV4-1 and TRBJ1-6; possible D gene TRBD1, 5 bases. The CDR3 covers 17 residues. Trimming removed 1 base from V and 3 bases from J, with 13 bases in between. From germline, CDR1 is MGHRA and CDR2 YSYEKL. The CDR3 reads CASSQGGTVLYNSPLHF. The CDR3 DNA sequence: TGCGCCAGCAGCCAAGGTGGGACCGTCCTCTATAATTCACCCCTCCACTTT.

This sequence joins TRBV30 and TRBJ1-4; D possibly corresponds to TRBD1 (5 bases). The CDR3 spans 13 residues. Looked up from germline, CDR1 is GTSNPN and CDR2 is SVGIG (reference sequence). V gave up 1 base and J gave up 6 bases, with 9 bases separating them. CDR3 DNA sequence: TGTGCCTGGAGTGGACGCAGGGATGAAAAACTGTTTTTT. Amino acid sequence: CAWSGRRDEKLFF.

The CDR3 reads CASSLRWLLKETQYF. DNA of the CDR3: TGTGCCAGCAGCTTAAGGTGGCTACTTAAAGAGACCCAGTACTTC. The rearrangement links TRBV7-2 to TRBJ2-5; D call uncertain. Deletions cut 2 bases from V and 3 bases from J, with 13 bases between. The CDR3 contains 15 residues. Per the germline V gene, CDR1 is SGHTA and CDR2 is FQGNSA.

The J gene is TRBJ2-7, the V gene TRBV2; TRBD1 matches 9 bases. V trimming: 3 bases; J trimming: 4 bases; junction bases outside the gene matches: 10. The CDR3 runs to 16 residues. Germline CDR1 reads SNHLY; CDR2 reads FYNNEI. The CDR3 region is CASSDYQGQGDYEQYF. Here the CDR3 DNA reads TGTGCCAGCAGTGATTATCAGGGACAGGGCGATTACGAGCAGTACTTC.

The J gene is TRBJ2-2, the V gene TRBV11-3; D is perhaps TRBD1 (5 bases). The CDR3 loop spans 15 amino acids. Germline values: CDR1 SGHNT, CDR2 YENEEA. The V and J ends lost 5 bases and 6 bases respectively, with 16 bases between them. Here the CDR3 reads CASSKIDSPAGELFF. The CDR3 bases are TGTGCCAGCAGCAAAATCGACAGTCCCGCCGGGGAGCTGTTTTTT.

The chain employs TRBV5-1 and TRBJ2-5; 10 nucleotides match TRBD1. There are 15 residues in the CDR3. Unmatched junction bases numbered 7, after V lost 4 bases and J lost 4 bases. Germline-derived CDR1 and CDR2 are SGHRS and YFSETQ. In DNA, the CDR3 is TGCGCCAGCAGCAGTGGACAGGGGGTGTTAGAGACCCAGTACTTC. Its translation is CASSSGQGVLETQYF.

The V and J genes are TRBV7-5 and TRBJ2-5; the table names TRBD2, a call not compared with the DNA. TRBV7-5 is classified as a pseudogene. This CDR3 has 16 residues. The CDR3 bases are TGTGCCAGAAGCTTCGGACTAGCGGGGAACCAAGAGACCCAGTACTTC. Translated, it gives CARSFGLAGNQETQYF.

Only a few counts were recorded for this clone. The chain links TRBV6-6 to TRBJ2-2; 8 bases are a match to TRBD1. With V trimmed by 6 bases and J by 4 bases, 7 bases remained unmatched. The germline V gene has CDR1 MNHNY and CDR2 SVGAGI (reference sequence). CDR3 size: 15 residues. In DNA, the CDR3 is TGTGCCAGCAGACTTGGACAGGGCAGCACCGGGGAGCTGTTTTTT. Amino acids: CASRLGQGSTGELFF.